These 2 T cell receptor beta chains came from one sample sequenced in a study of CD4+ T cells in melanoma (dated by TCRdb to 2022 to 2024). The library relied on the immunoSEQ multiplex PCR assay. Here the immuneACCESS table is served through TCRdb, limited to in-frame sequences with V and J called. Missing clones are a known gap in these copies; in checked studies unresolved V genes cover under half, and the rest lacks a known reason. This sample is represented by some 110,000 clones; approximately 92% of them were singletons. The ten largest clones capture around 3% of the sample. Sequencing was done on a sample of peripheral blood. These receptors were obtained from a human donor with melanoma.

The chain combines TRBV15 with TRBJ2-7, with 13 bases identical to TRBD2. Germline V gives CDR1 LNHNV, CDR2 YYDKDF (reference sequence). This CDR3 is built from 16 residues. Germline trimming cut 5 bases from V and 3 bases from J; bases unmatched to any gene: 7. In DNA form, the CDR3 reads TGTGCCACCAGCGGGGGACTAGCGGGACTCCTCTACGAGCAGTACTTC. Its translation is CATSGGLAGLLYEQYF.

This chain connects TRBV19 to TRBJ2-4; 7 bases agree with TRBD1. CDR3 length: 14 residues. Trimming removed 5 bases from V and 1 base from J; junction bases left unmatched: 2. In germline, CDR1 is LNHDA, CDR2 SQIVND (reference sequence). The CDR3 loop is CASSSQGAKNIQYF. CDR3 DNA: TGTGCCAGTAGTTCACAGGGGGCCAAAAACATTCAGTACTTC.